A selection of T cell receptor beta chains follows, all from one sample in a study of OX40 agonist ivuxolimab in advanced cancers. TCRdb's table, derived via immunoSEQ multiplex PCR, lists solely in-frame clones and lacks some. The sample consists of under 65,000 clones, about 90% of them appearing once. Sample: CD4+ or CD8+ T cells sorted from blood, taken in a trial of the OX40 agonist ivuxolimab. These receptors were collected from an adult with an advanced solid tumor such as melanoma, head and neck, liver or kidney cancer. The CDR3 runs from the conserved cysteine through the conserved F or W. The D gene is left open where the match is weak. Rows give clone size only sometimes, using once, few, many, or a class for an expanded clone.

v_call	j_call	d_call	clone_size	cdr3_length	cdr3_nt	cdr3_aa
TRBV6-6	TRBJ2-5	.	.	15	TGTGCCAGCAGTATGGCCCTAGACAGCCAAGAGACCCAGTACTTC	CASSMALDSQETQYF
TRBV2	TRBJ2-1	TRBD2	.	11	TGTGCCGGAGCGGGAGACAATGAGCAGTTCTTC	CAGAGDNEQFF
TRBV6-6	TRBJ2-5	.	.	15	TGTGCCAGCAGCCCCACCCAGGGGATCGGAGAGACCCAGTACTTC	CASSPTQGIGETQYF
TRBV18	TRBJ1-1	.	.	14	TGTGCCAGCTCACCTAGCAGGGACAACCGGCGAGCTTTCTTT	CASSPSRDNRRAFF
TRBV7-9	TRBJ1-2	.	.	16	TGTGCCAGCAGCTTCACTAGCCGGGACACCATCTATGGCTACACCTTC	CASSFTSRDTIYGYTF
TRBV18	TRBJ1-4	.	.	16	TGTGCCAGCTCACCAATAAGGCACGGGGCAGGGGAAAAACTGTTTTTT	CASSPIRHGAGEKLFF
TRBV7-2	TRBJ2-5	.	.	14	TGTGCCAGCAGGGGCCCGGGGTGGGGCGAGACCCAGTACTTC	CASRGPGWGETQYF
TRBV6-1	TRBJ2-2	.	.	13	TGTGCCAGCAGGACCGGGGACACCGGGGAGCTGTTTTTT	CASRTGDTGELFF
TRBV7-2	TRBJ1-2	.	.	14	TGTGCCAGCAGCTTAGGAGGGGGGGTGCGAGGCTACACCTTC	CASSLGGGVRGYTF
TRBV11-2	TRBJ2-1	.	.	15	TGTGCCAGCAACCACCCCAGTAGCTCCTACAATGAGCAGTTCTTC	CASNHPSSSYNEQFF
TRBV6-1	TRBJ1-6	.	.	15	TGTGCCAGCAGTGTTTCCGGGCCCGATAATTCACCCCTCCACTTT	CASSVSGPDNSPLHF
TRBV13	TRBJ2-7	TRBD2	.	17	TGTGCCAGCAGCCGCCCTGGTAGGGCTAGCGGGGGGTACGAGCAGTACTTC	CASSRPGRASGGYEQYF
TRBV6-5	TRBJ2-7	.	.	14	TGTGCCAGCAGTTACTCGACGCTTAGCTACGAGCAGTACTTC	CASSYSTLSYEQYF
TRBV6-5	TRBJ2-5	TRBD2	once	15	TGTGCCAGCAGTTACTCGGGAGGGGCGGGGGAGACCCAGTACTTC	CASSYSGGAGETQYF
TRBV4-3	TRBJ2-2	.	.	12	TGCGCCAGCAGCAGGGGTTCCGGGGAGCTGTTTTTT	CASSRGSGELFF
TRBV11-1	TRBJ2-5	.	.	13	TGTGCCAGCAGCTTAGGGCAGGGAGAGACCCAGTACTTC	CASSLGQGETQYF